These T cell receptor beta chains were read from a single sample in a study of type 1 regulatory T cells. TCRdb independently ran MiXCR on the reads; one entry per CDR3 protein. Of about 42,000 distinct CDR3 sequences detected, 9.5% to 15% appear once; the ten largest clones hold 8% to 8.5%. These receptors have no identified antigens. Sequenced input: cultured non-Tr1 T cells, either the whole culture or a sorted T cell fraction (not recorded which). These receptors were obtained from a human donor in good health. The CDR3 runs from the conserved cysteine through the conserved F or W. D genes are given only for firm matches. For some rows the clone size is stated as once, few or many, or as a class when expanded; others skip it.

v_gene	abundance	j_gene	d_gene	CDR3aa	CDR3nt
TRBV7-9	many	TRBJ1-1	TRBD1	CASSFQGAGNTEAFF	TGTGCCAGCAGCTTCCAGGGGGCAGGGAACACTGAAGCTTTCTTT
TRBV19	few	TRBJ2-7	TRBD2	CASRDAGGRVHEQYF	TGTGCCAGTCGGGACGCCGGCGGGAGAGTACACGAGCAGTACTTC
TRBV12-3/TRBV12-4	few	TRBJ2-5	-	CASSTGDWETQYF	TGTGCCAGCAGCACAGGTGACTGGGAGACCCAGTACTTC
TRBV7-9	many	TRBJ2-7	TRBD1	CASSPRQGSLYEQYF	TGTGCCAGCAGCCCCAGACAGGGCTCCCTCTACGAGCAGTACTTC
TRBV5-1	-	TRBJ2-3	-	CASSLAVSPSTDTQYF	TGCGCCAGCAGCTTGGCGGTCAGCCCAAGCACAGATACGCAGTATTTT
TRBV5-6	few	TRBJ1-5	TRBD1	CASTRWDRVHQPQHF	TGTGCCAGCACTAGGTGGGACAGGGTGCATCAGCCCCAGCATTTT
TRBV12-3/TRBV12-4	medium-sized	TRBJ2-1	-	CASSPQVNEQFF	TGTGCCAGCAGTCCACAGGTGAATGAGCAGTTCTTC
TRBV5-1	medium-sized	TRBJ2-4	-	CASSLGGPRSNIQYF	TGCGCCAGCAGCTTGGGCGGACCTAGATCAAACATTCAGTACTTC
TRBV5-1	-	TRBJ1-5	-	CASSSLGGEYQPQHF	TGCGCCAGCAGCTCTCTCGGAGGGGAGTATCAGCCCCAGCATTTT
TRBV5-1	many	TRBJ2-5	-	CATRVLATETQYF	TGCGCCACCCGTGTACTAGCCACGGAGACCCAGTACTTC
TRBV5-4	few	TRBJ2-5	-	CASSAAGQETQYF	TGTGCCAGCAGCGCCGCCGGCCAAGAGACCCAGTACTTC
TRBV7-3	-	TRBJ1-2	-	CASSLNFLGGYTF	TGTGCCAGCAGCTTAAACTTTCTCGGTGGCTACACCTTC
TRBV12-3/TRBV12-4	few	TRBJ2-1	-	CASSLAVGGNEQFF	TGTGCCAGCAGTTTGGCTGTTGGGGGAAATGAGCAGTTCTTC
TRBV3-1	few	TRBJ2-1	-	CASSLWTLNEQFF	TGTGCCAGCAGCCTCTGGACTTTGAATGAGCAGTTCTTC
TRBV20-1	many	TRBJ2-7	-	CSATGPSYEQYF	TGCAGTGCTACCGGACCGTCCTACGAGCAGTACTTC
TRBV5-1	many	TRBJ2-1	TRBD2	CASSLVASGNYNEQFF	TGCGCCAGCAGCTTGGTGGCTAGCGGAAACTACAATGAGCAGTTCTTC
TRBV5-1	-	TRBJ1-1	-	CASSSRVGAGTEAFF	TGCGCCAGCAGCTCGCGGGTCGGGGCTGGCACTGAAGCTTTCTTT
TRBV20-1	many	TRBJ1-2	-	CSVTQGNGYTF	TGCAGTGTCACCCAGGGGAATGGCTACACCTTC
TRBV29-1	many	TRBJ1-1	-	CSVGQNLNTEAFF	TGCAGCGTTGGACAGAACCTCAACACTGAAGCTTTCTTT
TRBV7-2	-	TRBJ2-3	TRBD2	CASSPVLNSGRTQYF	TGTGCCAGCAGCCCCGTCCTAAATAGCGGGAGGACGCAGTATTTT
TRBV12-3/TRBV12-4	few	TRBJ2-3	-	CASSLADTQYF	TGTGCCAGCAGTTTAGCGGATACGCAGTATTTT
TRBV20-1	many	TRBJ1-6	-	CSALGGYNSPLHF	TGCAGTGCTCTTGGGGGGTATAATTCACCCCTCCACTTT
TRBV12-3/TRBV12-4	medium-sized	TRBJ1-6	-	CASSFLGNGSPLHF	TGTGCCAGCAGTTTTCTCGGTAATGGCTCACCCCTCCACTTT
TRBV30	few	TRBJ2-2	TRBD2	CAWSAGRARTGELFF	TGTGCCTGGAGTGCCGGGAGGGCCCGCACCGGGGAGCTGTTTTTT
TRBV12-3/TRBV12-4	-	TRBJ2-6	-	CASRLKPEAWRSGANVLTF	TGTGCCAGCAGGCTGAAGCCCGAGGCGTGGAGATCTGGGGCCAACGTCCTGACTTTC
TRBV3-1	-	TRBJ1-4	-	CASSQELGGGEKLFF	TGTGCCAGCAGCCAAGAGTTAGGCGGTGGAGAAAAACTGTTTTTT
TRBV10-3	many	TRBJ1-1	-	CAISLGSPNTEAFF	TGTGCCATCAGTCTGGGAAGTCCGAACACTGAAGCTTTCTTT
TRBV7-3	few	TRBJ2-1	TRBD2	CASSLERLAVNEQFF	TGTGCCAGCAGCTTAGAACGGCTAGCGGTCAATGAGCAGTTCTTC
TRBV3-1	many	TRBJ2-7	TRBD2	CASSQGTAGAYEQYF	TGTGCCAGCAGCCAGGGGACGGCGGGAGCCTACGAGCAGTACTTC
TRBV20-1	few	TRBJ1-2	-	CSAFGQPNYGYTF	TGCAGTGCTTTTGGACAGCCCAACTATGGCTACACCTTC
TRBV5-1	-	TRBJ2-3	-	CASRVSGDTQYF	TGCGCCAGCAGGGTCTCAGGAGATACGCAGTATTTT
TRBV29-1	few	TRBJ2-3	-	CSVGPTDTQYF	TGCAGCGTCGGCCCCACAGATACGCAGTATTTT
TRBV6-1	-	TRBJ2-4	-	CASEGLENIQYF	TGTGCCTCGGAGGGGCTAGAAAACATTCAGTACTTC
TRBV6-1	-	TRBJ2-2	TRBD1	CAISGGRGTGELFF	TGTGCCATATCAGGGGGCCGGGGAACCGGGGAGCTGTTTTTT
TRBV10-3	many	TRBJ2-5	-	CAISETGSAYQETQYF	TGTGCCATCAGTGAAACGGGATCAGCGTACCAAGAGACCCAGTACTTC
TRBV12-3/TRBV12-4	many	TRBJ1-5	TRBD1	CASRGTGDQPQHF	TGTGCCAGCAGAGGGACAGGGGATCAGCCCCAGCATTTT
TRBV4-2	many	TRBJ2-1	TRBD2	CASSPQLAGGHNEQFF	TGTGCCAGCAGCCCTCAACTAGCGGGAGGGCACAATGAGCAGTTCTTC
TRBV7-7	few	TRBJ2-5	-	CARSAETVGETQYF	TGTGCTAGGTCGGCGGAGACAGTGGGTGAGACCCAGTACTTC
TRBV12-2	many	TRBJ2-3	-	CASRWCPPGQGRGTQYF	TGTGCAAGTCGCTGGTGTCCCCCGGGACAGGGCCGAGGTACGCAGTATTTT
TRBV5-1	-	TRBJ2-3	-	CASSDGPPYTQYF	TGCGCCAGCAGCGACGGACCCCCTTATACGCAGTATTTT
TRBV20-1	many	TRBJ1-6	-	CSARQDIYNSPLHF	TGCAGTGCGAGACAGGATATCTATAATTCACCCCTCCACTTT
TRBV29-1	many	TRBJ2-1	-	CSVEDRGINEQFF	TGCAGCGTTGAAGATAGGGGTATCAATGAGCAGTTCTTC
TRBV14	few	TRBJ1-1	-	CASSPRTFTEAFF	TGTGCCAGCAGCCCTAGAACATTCACTGAAGCTTTCTTT
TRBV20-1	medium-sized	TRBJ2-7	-	CSARENRYEQYF	TGCAGTGCTAGAGAGAACCGTTACGAGCAGTACTTC
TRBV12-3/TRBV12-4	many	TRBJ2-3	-	CASSLGRESDTQYF	TGTGCCAGCAGTTTAGGTCGGGAGTCGGATACGCAGTATTTT
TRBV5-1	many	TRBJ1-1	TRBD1	CASRTGYENTEAFF	TGCGCCAGCAGGACAGGGTACGAGAACACTGAAGCTTTCTTT
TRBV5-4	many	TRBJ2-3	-	CASSTQGTDTQYF	TGTGCCAGCAGCACACAGGGCACAGATACGCAGTATTTT
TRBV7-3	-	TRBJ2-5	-	CASSTGQFKTQYF	TGTGCCAGCAGCACCGGACAGTTTAAGACCCAGTACTTC
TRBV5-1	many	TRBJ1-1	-	CASSQKALNTEAFF	TGCGCCAGCAGCCAAAAGGCGTTAAACACTGAAGCTTTCTTT
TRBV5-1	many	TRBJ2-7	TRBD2	CASSGGLAGERGDEQYF	TGCGCCAGCAGCGGCGGACTAGCGGGAGAACGCGGGGACGAGCAGTACTTC
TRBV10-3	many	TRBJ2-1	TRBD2	CAISTPAGGNEQFF	TGTGCCATCAGTACCCCGGCGGGAGGAAATGAGCAGTTCTTC
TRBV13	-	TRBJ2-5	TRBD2	CASSLSFQSGRLYQETQYF	TGTGCCAGCAGCTTAAGTTTCCAGAGCGGGAGGCTATACCAAGAGACCCAGTACTTC
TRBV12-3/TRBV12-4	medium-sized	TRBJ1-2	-	CASSSHYGYTF	TGTGCCAGCAGTTCTCACTATGGCTACACCTTC